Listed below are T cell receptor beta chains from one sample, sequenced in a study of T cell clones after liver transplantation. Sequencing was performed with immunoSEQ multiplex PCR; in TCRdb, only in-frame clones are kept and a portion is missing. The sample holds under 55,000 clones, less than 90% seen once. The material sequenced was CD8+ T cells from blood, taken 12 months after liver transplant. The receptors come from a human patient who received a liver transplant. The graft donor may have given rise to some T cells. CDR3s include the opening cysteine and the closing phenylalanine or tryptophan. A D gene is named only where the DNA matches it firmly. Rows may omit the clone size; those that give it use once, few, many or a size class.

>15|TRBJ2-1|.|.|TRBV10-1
TGCGCCAGCAGTTCCGACATGAGCTCCTACAATGAGCAGTTCTTC
CASSSDMSSYNEQFF
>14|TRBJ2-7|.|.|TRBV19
TGTGCCAGTAGTATAGCCGGGAGCGGCTACGAGCAGTACTTC
CASSIAGSGYEQYF
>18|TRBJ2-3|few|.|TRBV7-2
TGTGCCAGCAGCTTAGATTCGGACAGCTCCTGGACCACAGATACGCAGTATTTT
CASSLDSDSSWTTDTQYF
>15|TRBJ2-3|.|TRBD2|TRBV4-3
TGCGCCAGCAGCCAAGGACTAGCGTTCACAGATACGCAGTATTTT
CASSQGLAFTDTQYF
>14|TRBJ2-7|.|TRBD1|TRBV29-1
TGCAGCGTCCTAACCGGGACAGGGCCCGACGAGCAGTACTTC
CSVLTGTGPDEQYF
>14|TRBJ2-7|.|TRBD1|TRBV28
TGTGCCAGCAGTCTCCGGACAGGGGCAAACGAGCAGTACTTC
CASSLRTGANEQYF
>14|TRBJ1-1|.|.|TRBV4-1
TGCGCCAGCAGCCTTCGCGACGGGAACACTGAAGCTTTCTTT
CASSLRDGNTEAFF
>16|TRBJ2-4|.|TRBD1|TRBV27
TGTGCCAGCAGTTGGGGACAGGGGGCGGCCAAAAACATTCAGTACTTC
CASSWGQGAAKNIQYF
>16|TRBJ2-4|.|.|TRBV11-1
TGTGCCAGCAGCTTGGTGCCCGGGACGTCCAAAAACATTCAGTACTTC
CASSLVPGTSKNIQYF
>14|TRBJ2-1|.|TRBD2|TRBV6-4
TGTGCCAGCAGGGGTTCAACTAGCGTCGATGAGCAGTTCTTC
CASRGSTSVDEQFF
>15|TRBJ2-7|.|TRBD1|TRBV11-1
TGTGCCAGCAGCCCGGGGACAGGTCCTACCTACGAGCAGTACTTC
CASSPGTGPTYEQYF
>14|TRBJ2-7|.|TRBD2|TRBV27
TGTGCCAGCAGTTTAGCGGGAGCGTCCTACGAGCAGTACTTC
CASSLAGASYEQYF
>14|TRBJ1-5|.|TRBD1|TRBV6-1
TGTGCCAGCAAGGGGGCCTGGGGCAATCAGCCCCAGCATTTT
CASKGAWGNQPQHF
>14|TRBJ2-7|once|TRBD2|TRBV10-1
TGCGCCAGCAGTGATAGCGGGACCGCCTACGAGCAGTACTTC
CASSDSGTAYEQYF
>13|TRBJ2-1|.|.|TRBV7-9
TGTGCCAGCAGCTTAGTCCCGGAGGGGGAGCAGTTCTTC
CASSLVPEGEQFF
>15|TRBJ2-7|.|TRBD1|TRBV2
TGTGCCAGCTACGGCGGGGAACAGGGGGCGTACGAGCAGTACTTC
CASYGGEQGAYEQYF
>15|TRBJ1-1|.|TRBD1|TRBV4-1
TGCGCCAGCAGCCAAGCTCGGACAGGTCGGGCTGAAGCTTTCTTT
CASSQARTGRAEAFF
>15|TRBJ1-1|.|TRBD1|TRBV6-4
TGTGCCAGCAGTGACTCTTCAGGGGGGAACACTGAAGCTTTCTTT
CASSDSSGGNTEAFF
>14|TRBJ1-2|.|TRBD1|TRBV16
TGTGCCAGCAGCCACCCGGACAGGGCGGCGGACTACACCTTC
CASSHPDRAADYTF
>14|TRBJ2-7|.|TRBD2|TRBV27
TGTGCCAGCAGTTTATATTCTGGACTAGAGGAGCAGTACTTC
CASSLYSGLEEQYF
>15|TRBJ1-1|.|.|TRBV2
TGTGCCAGCAGTGAAACGTACCGGGGTAACACTGAAGCTTTCTTT
CASSETYRGNTEAFF
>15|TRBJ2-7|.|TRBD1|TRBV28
TGTGCCAGCTCCCAAGCCGAGACAGGGGTGTGGGAGCAGTACTTC
CASSQAETGVWEQYF
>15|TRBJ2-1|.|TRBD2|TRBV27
TGTGCCAGCAGTTTTGGAGCGGGAGGTCGCAATGAGCAGTTCTTC
CASSFGAGGRNEQFF
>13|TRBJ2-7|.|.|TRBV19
TGTGCCAGTAGTATAGACGCCGAATACGAGCAGTACTTC
CASSIDAEYEQYF
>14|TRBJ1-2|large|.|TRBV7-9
TGTGCCAGCAGCTTAATCCCCAGAGACTATGGCTACACCTTC
CASSLIPRDYGYTF
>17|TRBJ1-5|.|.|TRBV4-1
TGCGCCAGCAGCCAAGATACGAGTCTGCTGGGCAATCAGCCCCAGCATTTT
CASSQDTSLLGNQPQHF
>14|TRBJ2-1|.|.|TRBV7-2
TGTGCCAGCTCCGGTGGGAGCTCCTACAATGAGCAGTTCTTC
CASSGGSSYNEQFF
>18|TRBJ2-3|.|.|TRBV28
TGTGCCAGCAGTCCTCTACAAGGGACCGGGGACTTCACAGATACGCAGTATTTT
CASSPLQGTGDFTDTQYF
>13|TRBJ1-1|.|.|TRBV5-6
TGTGCCAGCAGCTGGTTTGGTTTCCCTGAAGCTTTCTTT
CASSWFGFPEAFF
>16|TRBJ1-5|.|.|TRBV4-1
TGCGCCAGCAGCCAAGATCTTGAACCAGACGGAGAGCCCCAGCATTTT
CASSQDLEPDGEPQHF
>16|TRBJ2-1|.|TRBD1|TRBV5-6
TGTGCCAGCAGCTTGGACAGGGGATCGCTCTACAATGAGCAGTTCTTC
CASSLDRGSLYNEQFF
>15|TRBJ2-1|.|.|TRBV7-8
TGTGCCAGCAGCCCCCCTTTATTGGGGCGAGGTGAGCAGTTCTTC
CASSPPLLGRGEQFF
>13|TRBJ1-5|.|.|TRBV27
TGTGCCAGCTCTGGGTATAGCAATCAGCCCCAGCATTTT
CASSGYSNQPQHF
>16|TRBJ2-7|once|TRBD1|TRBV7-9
TGTGCCAGCAGCCTCCTCAAGGACAGGGGACTCTACGAGCAGTACTTC
CASSLLKDRGLYEQYF
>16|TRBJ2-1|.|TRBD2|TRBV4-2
TGTGCCAGCAGCCCTCTGACGGGGGGGGTACCCGATGAGCAGTTCTTC
CASSPLTGGVPDEQFF
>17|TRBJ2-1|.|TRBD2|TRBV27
TGTGCCAGCAGTTTACTAGCGGGAGGATTATCCTACAATGAGCAGTTCTTC
CASSLLAGGLSYNEQFF
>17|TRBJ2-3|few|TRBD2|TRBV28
TGTGCCAGCAGTTTGTTTGCCGGGAGGCTGAGCACAGATACGCAGTATTTT
CASSLFAGRLSTDTQYF
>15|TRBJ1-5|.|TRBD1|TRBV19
TGTGCCAGTAGTATCAGGGACAGCCCAAATCAGCCCCAGCATTTT
CASSIRDSPNQPQHF
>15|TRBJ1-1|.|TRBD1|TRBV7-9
TGTGCCAGCAGCGCAGCCAGGGGGCGGGAGACTGAAGCTTTCTTT
CASSAARGRETEAFF
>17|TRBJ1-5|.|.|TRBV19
TGTGCCAGTAGTATAGATAAATCGACACACCCCCACCGGCCCCAGCATTTT
CASSIDKSTHPHRPQHF
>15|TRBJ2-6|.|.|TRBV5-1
TGCGCCAGCAGCTGGACTACCACTGGGGCCAACGTCCTGACTTTC
CASSWTTTGANVLTF
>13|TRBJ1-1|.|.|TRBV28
TGTGCCAGCAGTCTCGGGATGAACACTGAAGCTTTCTTT
CASSLGMNTEAFF
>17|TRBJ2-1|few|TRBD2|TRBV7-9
TGTGCCAGCAGCCTCAGGGGGGCTAGCGGGAGACCTAATGAGCAGTTCTTC
CASSLRGASGRPNEQFF
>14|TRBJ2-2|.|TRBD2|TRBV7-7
TGTGCTAGCAGAGCGGGAGAGGAGACCGGGGAGCTGTTTTTT
CASRAGEETGELFF
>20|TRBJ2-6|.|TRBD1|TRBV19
TGTGCCAGTAGTATAGTACCTCCGGGCCCAGTAGGGGGCAGGGCCAACGTCCTGACTTTC
CASSIVPPGPVGGRANVLTF
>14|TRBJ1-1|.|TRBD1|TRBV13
TGTGCCAGCAGATTTCAGGGGGGGAACACTGAAGCTTTCTTT
CASRFQGGNTEAFF
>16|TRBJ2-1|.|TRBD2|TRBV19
TGTGCCAGTAGTTTGAGGACTAGCGGAGTGGGGGATGAGCAGTTCTTC
CASSLRTSGVGDEQFF
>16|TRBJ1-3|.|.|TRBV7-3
TGTGCCAGCAGCTTAGGCGACAGGCACTCTGGAAACACCATATATTTT
CASSLGDRHSGNTIYF
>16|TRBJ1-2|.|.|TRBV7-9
TGTGCCAGCAGCCCTTGGGACGGAGGACCGAGGCATGGCTACACCTTC
CASSPWDGGPRHGYTF
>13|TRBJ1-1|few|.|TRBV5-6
TGTGCCAGCAGAAACACCGGCGGGATGAGGGCTTTCTTT
CASRNTGGMRAFF
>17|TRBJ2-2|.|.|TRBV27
TGTGCCAGCAGTTTAGAGGTAGGCGGACCTAACACCGGGGAGCTGTTTTTT
CASSLEVGGPNTGELFF
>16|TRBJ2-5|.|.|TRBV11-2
TGTGCCAGCAGCTCGGGACCGACCCAACCAAGAGAGACCCAGTACTTC
CASSSGPTQPRETQYF
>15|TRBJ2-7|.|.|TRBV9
TGTGCCAGCAGCGTAGATGGGGGATTAGGGTACGAGCAGTACTTC
CASSVDGGLGYEQYF